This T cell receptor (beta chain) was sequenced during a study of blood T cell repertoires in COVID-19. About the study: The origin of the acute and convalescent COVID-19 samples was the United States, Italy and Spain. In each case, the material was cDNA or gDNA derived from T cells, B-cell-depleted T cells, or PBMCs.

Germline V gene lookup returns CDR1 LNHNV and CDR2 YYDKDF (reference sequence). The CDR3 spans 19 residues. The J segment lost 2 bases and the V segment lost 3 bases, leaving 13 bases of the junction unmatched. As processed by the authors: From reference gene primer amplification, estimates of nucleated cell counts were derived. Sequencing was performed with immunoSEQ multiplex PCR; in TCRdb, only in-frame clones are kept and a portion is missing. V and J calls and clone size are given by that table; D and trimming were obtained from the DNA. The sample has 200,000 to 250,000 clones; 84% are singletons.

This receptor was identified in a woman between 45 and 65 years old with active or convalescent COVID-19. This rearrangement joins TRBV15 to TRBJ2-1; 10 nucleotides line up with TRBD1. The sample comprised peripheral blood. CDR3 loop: CATSRSRDRGAGPYNEQFF. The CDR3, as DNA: TGTGCCACCAGCAGGTCCCGGGACAGGGGCGCAGGGCCCTACAATGAGCAGTTCTTC.